What follows describes a single T cell receptor (beta chain). The target antigen is unknown. Method: immunoSEQ multiplex PCR; TCRdb's copy keeps in-frame clones and lacks some. Of 30,000 to 45,000 clones listed, nearly 90% were seen once; the top ten hold 0.4% to 0.5%. The data belong to a study of STAT3 mutations in large granular lymphocyte leukemia. The wider study: Roughly half of the longitudinally sequenced T-LGLL patients carried detectable canonical activating STAT3 mutations. Study conclusions and caveats: Persisting codominant clonotypes may have hidden a small pathogenic clone. In T-cell large granular lymphocyte leukemia, about half of patients showed multiple immunodominant subclonotypes. No sample exists from the first appearance of each clone.

There are 11 residues in the CDR3. V was shortened by 1 base and J by 12 bases, with 9 bases between the two germline ends. CDR1 is SGHRS, CDR2 YFSETQ, per germline. Sequencing was performed on PBMCs. The clonotype comes from a human donor with T large granular lymphocyte leukemia. Some clones in this sample may be carry-over from other donors' samples. This chain connects TRBV5-1 to TRBJ2-3, with unresolved D. The CDR3 DNA is TGCGCCAGCAGCTTGAGTGACAATCAGTATTTT. Amino acid sequence: CASSLSDNQYF.